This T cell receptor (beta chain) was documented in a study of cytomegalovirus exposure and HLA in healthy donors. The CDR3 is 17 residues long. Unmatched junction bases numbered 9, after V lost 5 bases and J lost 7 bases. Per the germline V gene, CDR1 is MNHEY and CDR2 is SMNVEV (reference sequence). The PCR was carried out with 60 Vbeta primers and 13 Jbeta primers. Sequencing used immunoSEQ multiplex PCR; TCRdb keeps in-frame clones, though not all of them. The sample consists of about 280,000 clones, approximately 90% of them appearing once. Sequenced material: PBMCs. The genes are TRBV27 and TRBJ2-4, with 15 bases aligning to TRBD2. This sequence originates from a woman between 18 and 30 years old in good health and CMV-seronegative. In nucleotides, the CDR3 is TGTGCCAGCAGTCCTGGACTAGCGGGGGGGCCCTGGAACATTCAGTACTTC. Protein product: CASSPGLAGGPWNIQYF.